The 29 T cell receptor beta chains below come from one sample, sequenced in a study of T cell changes during pregnancy in multiple sclerosis. Using immunoSEQ multiplex PCR, the repertoire was profiled, and TCRdb retains in-frame clones only, with some absent. The repertoire holds 40,000 or so clones, with approximately 90% as singletons. Sample: CD8+ T cells from peripheral blood mononuclear cells, taken before pregnancy. These receptors were collected from a female donor with multiple sclerosis, enrolled in a pregnancy study.

The chain recombines TRBV29-1 with TRBJ1-2; 8 positions agree with TRBD1. From germline, CDR1 is SQVTM and CDR2 ANQGSEA. The CDR3 contains 12 residues. V dropped 2 bases and J dropped 6; count of bases not matched to a gene: 2. CDR3 bases: TGCAGCGTTGAACGCAGGGGGCATGGCTACACCTTC. This sequence encodes CSVERRGHGYTF. The whole variable domain, remainder taken from reference TRBV29-1 and TRBJ1-2, is SAVISQKPSRDICQRGTSLTIQCQVDSQVTMMFWYRQQPGQSLTLIATANQGSEATYESGFVIDKFPISRPNLTFSTLTVSNMSPEDSSIYLCSVERRGHGYTFGSGTRLTVV.

The V and J genes are TRBV10-3 and TRBJ2-3, with TRBD2 identical over 11 bases. This CDR3 is 15 amino acids long. With V trimmed by 7 bases and J by 1 base, 4 bases remained unmatched. Germline V gives CDR1 ENHRY, CDR2 SYGVKD. CDR3 protein: CAIKKTSGGTDTQYF. CDR3 DNA sequence: TGTGCCATCAAGAAGACTAGCGGGGGCACAGATACGCAGTATTTT.

The genes are TRBV4-1 and TRBJ1-1, with 7 bases that match TRBD1. Germline CDR1 is MGHRA and CDR2 is YSYEKL. This CDR3 is 18 amino acids long. V lost 3 bases to trimming and J lost 0 bases; unmatched junction nucleotides: 13. CDR3 coding DNA: TGCGCCAGCAGCCAGTCTCAGGGGGTGGGAGGAGTGAACACTGAAGCTTTCTTT. It translates to CASSQSQGVGGVNTEAFF.

This clone came up a few times. The chain couples TRBV19 to TRBJ2-5; a weak D match, TRBD2 (5 bases). Germline CDR1 LNHDA, CDR2 SQIVND (reference sequence). Trimming removed 5 bases from V and 7 bases from J, with 11 bases in between. This CDR3 has 12 residues. The CDR3 nucleotides read TGTGCCAGTAGTTTGGACTGGGGGACCCAGTACTTC. Translated: CASSLDWGTQYF.

CDR3 nucleotide sequence: TGTGCCAGCTCAGAAAGGACTAGCGGATTCCAAGATACGCAGTATTTT. Protein sequence: CASSERTSGFQDTQYF. V and J are TRBV18 and TRBJ2-3; 10 bases are shared with TRBD2. With 5 bases clipped from V and 5 bases from J, the junction kept 10 bases outside the gene matches. The CDR3 spans 16 residues. The germline gives CDR1 KGHSH, CDR2 LQKENI.

The V and J genes are TRBV6-1 and TRBJ2-1; D gene unclear. The V end lost 2 bases, the J end lost 7 bases, and 12 bases lay between the germline ends. CDR1 is MNHNS and CDR2 is SASEGT in the germline V gene. This CDR3 has 14 amino acids. CDR3 nucleotides: TGTGCCAGCAGTGAAACTTCGTCCGAAAATGAGCAGTTCTTC. As protein: CASSETSSENEQFF.

The chain employs TRBV5-5 and TRBJ1-5; D not certain. Trimming removed 1 base from V and 0 bases from J, with 8 bases in between. Germline assignment: CDR1 SGHKS and CDR2 YYEKEE (reference sequence). The CDR3 consists of 15 residues. As DNA, the CDR3 is TGTGCCAGCAGCTTGTCAGGAAATAGCAATCAGCCCCAGCATTTT. This translates into CASSLSGNSNQPQHF.

This chain uses TRBV5-1 with TRBJ1-2; D perhaps matches TRBD1 (6 bases). Germline V CDR1 and CDR2: SGHRS, YFSETQ. V lost 4 bases to trimming and J lost 8 bases, with 24 bases between them. The CDR3 spans 16 residues. CDR3 amino acids: CASSTTDRMARGGYTF. For the CDR3, the DNA is TGCGCCAGCAGCACTACTGACAGGATGGCGCGAGGCGGCTACACCTTC.

The CDR3 sequence: CASSYGQGANYGYTF. CDR3 sequence (DNA): TGTGCCAGCAGTTACGGCCAGGGCGCTAACTATGGCTACACCTTC. The chain recombines TRBV6-5 with TRBJ1-2; a possible D gene is TRBD1 (5 bases). Germline CDR1 is MNHEY and CDR2 is SVGAGI. V lost 2 bases to trimming and J lost 0 bases, with 10 bases between them. There are 15 residues in the CDR3.

CDR3 loop: CASRAGGMDYGYTF. The CDR3 DNA reads TGTGCCAGCAGAGCAGGGGGCATGGACTATGGCTACACCTTC. The gene calls are TRBV5-4 and TRBJ1-2; 8 bases match TRBD1. CDR1 is SGHNT and CDR2 is YYREEE in the germline V gene (reference sequence). The J segment lost 3 bases and the V segment lost 5 bases, leaving 6 bases of the junction unmatched. The CDR3 has 14 amino acids.

V is TRBV18 and J is TRBJ2-1; TRBD1 matches 9 bases. Germline CDR1 KGHSH, CDR2 LQKENI. The CDR3 sequence is 15 residues long. V lost 3 bases and J lost 1; bases outside the gene matches: 1. The CDR3 nucleotides are TGTGCCAGCTCACCGGGACAGGGTTCCTACAATGAGCAGTTCTTC. Protein sequence: CASSPGQGSYNEQFF.

The rearrangement uses TRBV9 and TRBJ1-1, with TRBD1 matching over 7 bases. This CDR3 region has 14 residues. Per germline, CDR1 SGDLS and CDR2 YYNGEE. V was clipped by 3 bases and J by 3 bases; unmatched bases: 5. In nucleotides, the CDR3 is TGTGCCAGCAGCGGGAGACAGGGATACACTGAAGCTTTCTTT. This encodes CASSGRQGYTEAFF.

This chain connects TRBV4-2 to TRBJ1-2; 7 bases are shared with TRBD1. CDR3 length: 14 residues. CDR1 is LGHNA, CDR2 YNFKEQ, per germline. Unmatched junction bases numbered 5, after V lost 3 bases and J lost 4 bases. This CDR3 reads CASSHFRDSYGYTF. The CDR3 bases are TGTGCCAGCAGCCACTTCCGGGACAGCTATGGCTACACCTTC.

A single count supports this clone. The gene calls are TRBV29-1 and TRBJ2-5; the match to TRBD1 covers 9 bases. The V gene's germline CDR1 is SQVTM and CDR2 ANQGSEA. J lost 5 bases, V lost 7 bases, and 8 bases had no gene match. This CDR3 region has 13 residues. The CDR3 bases are TGCAGCGCCTTCGGGACAGGGAGTGAGACCCAGTACTTC. Its translation is CSAFGTGSETQYF.

The chain recombines TRBV5-6 with TRBJ2-7; 10 positions agree with TRBD1. The length of the CDR3 is 14 residues. Trimming took 2 bases from V and 4 from J; bases not matched to a gene: 3. Germline-derived CDR1 and CDR2 are SGHDT and YYEEEE. CDR3 amino acids: CASSFGTGVYEQYF. The CDR3 bases are TGTGCCAGCAGCTTCGGGACAGGGGTGTACGAGCAGTACTTC. Complete variable domain (other parts from reference TRBV5-6 and TRBJ2-7): DAGVTQSPTHLIKTRGQQVTLRCSPKSGHDTVSWYQQALGQGPQFIFQYYEEEERQRGNFPDRFSGHQFPNYSSELNVNALLLGDSALYLCASSFGTGVYEQYFGPGTRLTVT.

The chain is built from TRBV6-5 and TRBJ2-1; 7 bases are a match to TRBD1. This CDR3 region has 14 residues. The V segment lost 4 bases and the J segment 6 bases; nucleotides outside the gene matches: 6. Germline CDR1 reads MNHEY; CDR2 reads SVGAGI. The DNA of the CDR3 is TGTGCCAGCAGTTCCGACAGGGTTTTCAATGAGCAGTTCTTC. Translated, it gives CASSSDRVFNEQFF.

A single count supports this clone. V usage is TRBV5-6 and J usage is TRBJ2-1, with D possibly matching TRBD1 (6 bases). Germline lookup yields CDR1 SGHDT and CDR2 YYEEEE. The CDR3 has 12 amino acids. Trimming stripped 2 bases from V and 8 bases from J, with 8 bases between. This CDR3 reads CASSFQGYEQFF. The DNA of the CDR3 is TGTGCCAGCAGCTTCCAGGGGTATGAGCAGTTCTTC.

J is TRBJ2-5 and V is TRBV7-8; TRBD2 agrees at 9 bases. Germline V lookup: CDR1 SGHVS, CDR2 FQNEAQ. The junction had 9 bases not matched to a gene; V was cut back by 5 bases and J by 2 bases. The CDR3 has 16 amino acids. The CDR3 loop reads CASSHRRLAAQETQYF. CDR3 coding DNA: TGTGCCAGCAGCCACCGAAGACTAGCGGCACAAGAGACCCAGTACTTC.

The genes are TRBV7-8 and TRBJ2-3; 7 positions match TRBD2. V lost 1 base to trimming and J lost 1 base; unmatched junction nucleotides: 5. CDR1 is SGHVS and CDR2 is FQNEAQ in the germline V gene. CDR3 length equals 16 residues. The DNA of the CDR3 is TGTGCCAGCAGCTTAGGGACCAGCGGGGGCACAGATACGCAGTATTTT. It yields the protein CASSLGTSGGTDTQYF.

The J gene is TRBJ2-3, the V gene TRBV9; 8 nucleotides line up with TRBD2. V was clipped by 4 bases and J by 0 bases; unmatched bases: 10. The CDR3 runs 17 residues. Germline CDR1 SGDLS, CDR2 YYNGEE. DNA for the CDR3: TGTGCCAGCAGCACATCTCTAGCGGGTTCCAGCACAGATACGCAGTATTTT. It specifies CASSTSLAGSSTDTQYF.

This clone appeared a single time. The DNA for the CDR3 is TGTGCCAGCAGAAAATGGGACAATGAGTATGGCTACACCTTC. It encodes CASRKWDNEYGYTF. The gene calls are TRBV28 and TRBJ1-2, with D perhaps TRBD1 (6 bases). CDR1 is MDHEN, CDR2 SYDVKM, per germline. V was cut by 6 bases and J by 5 bases, with 16 bases left in between. CDR3 length: 14 amino acids.

The rearrangement joins TRBV20-1 to TRBJ1-2; no clear D gene. V was cut by 3 bases and J by 6 bases, with 5 bases left in between. This CDR3 contains 10 residues. CDR1 is DFQATT and CDR2 is SNEGSKA in the germline V gene (reference sequence). The CDR3 nucleotides are TGCAGTGCTAGTCCGGATGGCTACACCTTC. As protein: CSASPDGYTF.

This chain links TRBV30 with TRBJ1-6; D gene ambiguous. Trimming removed 7 bases at V and 0 bases at J, with 16 bases between. Germline V lookup: CDR1 GTSNPN, CDR2 SVGIG (reference sequence). CDR3 length: 16 residues. The CDR3: CALDEAESSYNSPLHF. CDR3 sequence (DNA): TGTGCCTTGGATGAGGCAGAGAGCTCCTATAATTCACCCCTCCACTTT.

The chain is built from TRBV9 and TRBJ1-3; 7 positions match TRBD1. V shed 4 bases and J 4 bases; nucleotides not matched to a gene: 11. The CDR3 is made up of 16 amino acids. The germline V gene has CDR1 SGDLS and CDR2 YYNGEE. The DNA for the CDR3 is TGTGCCAGCAGCCCCCGACAGGGATCAAAGGGAAACACCATATATTTT. This sequence encodes CASSPRQGSKGNTIYF.

CDR3 protein: CASSYSSSSGNTIYF. The CDR3 DNA reads TGTGCCAGCAGTTACTCGAGCTCCTCTGGAAACACCATATATTTT. The chain links TRBV6-5 to TRBJ1-3; D is undetermined. The CDR3 contains 15 residues. Per germline, CDR1 MNHEY and CDR2 SVGAGI. Trimming took off 0 bases at V and 0 bases at J, with 6 bases between the two ends.

This clone was seen more than once but under ten times. This rearrangement joins TRBV10-1 to TRBJ1-5; a possible D gene is TRBD1 (6 bases). The germline V and J ends were trimmed by 8 bases and 2 bases, with 13 bases remaining between them. This CDR3 has 14 amino acids. In germline, CDR1 is WNHNN, CDR2 SYGVQD (reference sequence). CDR3 region: CASARQGCNQPQHF. The CDR3 DNA follows: TGCGCCAGCGCCCGGCAGGGGTGCAATCAGCCCCAGCATTTT.

This clone appeared a single time. The rearrangement links TRBV5-1 to TRBJ2-5; D is unclear. With 4 bases removed from V and 2 bases from J, the gap between germline ends came to 15 bases. Germline V gene sequence: CDR1 SGHRS, CDR2 YFSETQ. The CDR3 is 15 residues long. The chain's CDR3 is CASSISPGVQETQYF. CDR3 DNA sequence: TGCGCCAGCAGCATTTCCCCAGGTGTTCAAGAGACCCAGTACTTC.

The rearrangement joins TRBV7-9 to TRBJ1-1; weak D call: TRBD1 (5 bases). Germline assignment: CDR1 SEHNR and CDR2 FQNEAQ (reference sequence). This CDR3 comprises 12 residues. Trimming took 1 base from V and 8 from J, leaving 8 bases between them. CDR3 region: CASSLDGAEAFF. The CDR3 DNA follows: TGTGCCAGCAGCTTAGATGGGGCAGAAGCTTTCTTT.

The chain recombines TRBV28 with TRBJ2-1, with 8 bases identical to TRBD1. Germline V lookup: CDR1 MDHEN, CDR2 SYDVKM. J lost 0 bases, V lost 4 bases, and 2 bases had no gene match. CDR3 length equals 15 residues. CDR3 region: CASSYRGSSYNEQFF. The CDR3 DNA reads TGTGCCAGCAGTTACAGGGGGAGCTCCTACAATGAGCAGTTCTTC.